This TCR beta chain appears in the sequencing data of a study of T cells after yellow fever vaccination. This clonotype was detected only a few times. Its antigen is not known. Study-wide findings and caveats: A small proportion of clonotypes was detected in both the CD4 and CD8 compartments. Booster sampling recovered most clones from primary vaccination (around 97% CD4, 88% CD8).

TCRdb processed the 5' RACE reads anew with MiXCR; each CDR3 protein has one entry. The sample contains 300,000 or so distinct CDR3 sequences, about 8.3% of which appear only once. The CDR3 consists of 15 residues. Germline V gene sequence: CDR1 SQVTM, CDR2 ANQGSEA. V lost 5 bases to trimming and J lost 4 bases; unmatched junction nucleotides: 12. The input for sequencing was PBMCs, taken roughly 47 days after the first yellow fever vaccination. The chain combines TRBV29-1 with TRBJ2-3; 7 bases align to TRBD2. The sequence was collected from a man between 18 and 29 years old who received the YFV17D yellow fever vaccine. As DNA, the CDR3 is TGCAGCGTTTCTCTGACTAGGGGAGGGGCAGATACGCAGTATTTT. Protein: CSVSLTRGGADTQYF.